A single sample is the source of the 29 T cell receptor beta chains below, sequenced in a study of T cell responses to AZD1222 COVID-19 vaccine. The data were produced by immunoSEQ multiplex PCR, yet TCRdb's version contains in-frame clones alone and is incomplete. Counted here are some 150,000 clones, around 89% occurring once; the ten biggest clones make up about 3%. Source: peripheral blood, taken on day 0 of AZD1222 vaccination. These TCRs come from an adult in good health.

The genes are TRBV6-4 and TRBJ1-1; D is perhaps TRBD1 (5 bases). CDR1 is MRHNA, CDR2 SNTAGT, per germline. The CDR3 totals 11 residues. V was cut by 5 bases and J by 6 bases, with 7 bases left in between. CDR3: CASSSTAEAFF. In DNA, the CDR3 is TGTGCCAGCAGTTCGACAGCTGAAGCTTTCTTT.

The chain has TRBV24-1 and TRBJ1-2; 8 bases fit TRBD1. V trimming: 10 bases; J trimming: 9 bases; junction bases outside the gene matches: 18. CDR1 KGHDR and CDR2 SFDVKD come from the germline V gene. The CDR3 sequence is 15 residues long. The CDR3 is CATGSWTGNLWRYTF. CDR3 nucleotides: TGTGCCACGGGAAGCTGGACAGGGAACCTATGGCGCTACACCTTC.

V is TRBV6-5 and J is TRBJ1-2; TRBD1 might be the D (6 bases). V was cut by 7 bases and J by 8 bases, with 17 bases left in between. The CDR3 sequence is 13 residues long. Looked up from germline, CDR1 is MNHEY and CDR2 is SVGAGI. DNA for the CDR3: TGTGCCAGCACCCCGACAGGACCTCGCGGCTACACCTTC. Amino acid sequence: CASTPTGPRGYTF.

The CDR3 DNA follows: TGTGCCAGCAGGGACAGTTACGAGCAGTACTTC. Amino acids: CASRDSYEQYF. The rearrangement links TRBV6-5 to TRBJ2-7; TRBD1 might be the D (6 bases). The CDR3 totals 11 residues. Germline V gene sequence: CDR1 MNHEY, CDR2 SVGAGI. Trimming removed 6 bases at V and 4 bases at J, with 7 bases between.

The CDR3 DNA reads TGTGCCAGCAGTTCCCCGAGACAGGGGTTCTATGGCTACACCTTC. This codes for CASSSPRQGFYGYTF. The chain has TRBV6-5 and TRBJ1-2; 8 nucleotides align to TRBD1. Germline-derived CDR1 and CDR2 are MNHEY and SVGAGI. The CDR3 spans 15 residues. V gave up 4 bases and J gave up 4 bases; unmatched junction bases: 8.

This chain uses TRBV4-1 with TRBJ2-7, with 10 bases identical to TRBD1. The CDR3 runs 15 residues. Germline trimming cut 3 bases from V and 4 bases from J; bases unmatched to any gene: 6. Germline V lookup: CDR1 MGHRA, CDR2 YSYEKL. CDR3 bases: TGCGCCAGCAGCCATCCGGGACAGGGGACGTACGAGCAGTACTTC. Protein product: CASSHPGQGTYEQYF.

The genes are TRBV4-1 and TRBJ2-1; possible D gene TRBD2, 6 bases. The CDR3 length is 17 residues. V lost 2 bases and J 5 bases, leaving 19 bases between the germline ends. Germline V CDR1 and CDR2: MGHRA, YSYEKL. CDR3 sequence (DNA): TGCGCCAGCAGCCAAAGGACCATTAGCGGCAGGAACAATGAGCAGTTCTTC. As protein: CASSQRTISGRNNEQFF.

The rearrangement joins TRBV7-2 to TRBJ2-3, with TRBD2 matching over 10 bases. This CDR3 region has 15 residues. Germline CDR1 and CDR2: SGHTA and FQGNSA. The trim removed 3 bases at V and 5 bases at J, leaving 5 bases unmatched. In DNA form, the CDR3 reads TGTGCCAGCAGCTTCACTAGCGGGAACATAGATACGCAGTATTTT. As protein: CASSFTSGNIDTQYF.

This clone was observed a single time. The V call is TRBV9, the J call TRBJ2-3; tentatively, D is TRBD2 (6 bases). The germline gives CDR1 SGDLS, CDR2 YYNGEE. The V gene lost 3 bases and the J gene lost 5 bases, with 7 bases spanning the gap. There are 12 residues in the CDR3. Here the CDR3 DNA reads TGTGCCAGCAGCGGGGACTTAGATACGCAGTATTTT. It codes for CASSGDLDTQYF.

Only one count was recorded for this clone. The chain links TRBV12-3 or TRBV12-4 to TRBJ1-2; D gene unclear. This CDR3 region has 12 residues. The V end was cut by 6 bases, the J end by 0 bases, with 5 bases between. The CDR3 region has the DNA TGTGCCAGCAGCATAGCTAACTATGGCTACACCTTC. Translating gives CASSIANYGYTF.

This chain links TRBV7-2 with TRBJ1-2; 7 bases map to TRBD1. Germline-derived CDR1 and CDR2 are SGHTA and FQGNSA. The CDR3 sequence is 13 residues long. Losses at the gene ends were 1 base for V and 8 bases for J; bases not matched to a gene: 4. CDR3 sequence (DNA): TGTGCCAGCAGCTTAGGACAGGGTGGCGGCTACACCTTC. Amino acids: CASSLGQGGGYTF.

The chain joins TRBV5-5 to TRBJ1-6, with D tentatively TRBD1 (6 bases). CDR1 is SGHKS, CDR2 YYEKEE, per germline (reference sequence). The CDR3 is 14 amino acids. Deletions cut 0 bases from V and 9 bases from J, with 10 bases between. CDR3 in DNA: TGTGCCAGCAGCTTGGTCACAGGGATTTCACCCCTCCACTTT. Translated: CASSLVTGISPLHF.

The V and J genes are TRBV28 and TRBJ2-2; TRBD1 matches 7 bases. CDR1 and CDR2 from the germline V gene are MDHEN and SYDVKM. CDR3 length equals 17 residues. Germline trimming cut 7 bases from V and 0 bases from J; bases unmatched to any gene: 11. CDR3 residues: CASISGQSPSNTGELFF. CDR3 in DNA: TGTGCCAGCATCTCGGGACAGAGCCCTTCGAACACCGGGGAGCTGTTTTTT.

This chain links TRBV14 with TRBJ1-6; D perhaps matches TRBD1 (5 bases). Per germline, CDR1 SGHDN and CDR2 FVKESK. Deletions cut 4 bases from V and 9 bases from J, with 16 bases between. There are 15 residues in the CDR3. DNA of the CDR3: TGTGCCAGCAGCCCGACGAGGGCAGGGACTTCACCCCTCCACTTT. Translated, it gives CASSPTRAGTSPLHF. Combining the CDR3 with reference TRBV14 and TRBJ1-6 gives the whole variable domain EAGVTQFPSHSVIEKGQTVTLRCDPISGHDNLYWYRRVMGKEIKFLLHFVKESKQDESGMPNNRFLAERTGGTYSTLKVQPAELEDSGVYFCASSPTRAGTSPLHFGNGTRLTVT.

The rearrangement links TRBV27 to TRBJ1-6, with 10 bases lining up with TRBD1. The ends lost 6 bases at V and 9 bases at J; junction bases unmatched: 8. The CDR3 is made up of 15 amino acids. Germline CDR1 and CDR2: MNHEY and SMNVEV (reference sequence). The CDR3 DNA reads TGTGCCAGCAGACTCTCCCGGGACAGGGGTTCACCCCTCCACTTT. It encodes CASRLSRDRGSPLHF.

The CDR3 DNA follows: TGTGCCAGCAGTTACATCGTGGGAGAACCGAACACCGGGGAGCTGTTTTTT. Encoded protein: CASSYIVGEPNTGELFF. V and J are TRBV6-2 or TRBV6-3 and TRBJ2-2; D may be TRBD2 (5 bases). The CDR3 runs to 17 residues. V gave up 2 bases and J gave up 0 bases, with 13 bases separating them. In germline, CDR1 is MNHEY, CDR2 SVGEGT.

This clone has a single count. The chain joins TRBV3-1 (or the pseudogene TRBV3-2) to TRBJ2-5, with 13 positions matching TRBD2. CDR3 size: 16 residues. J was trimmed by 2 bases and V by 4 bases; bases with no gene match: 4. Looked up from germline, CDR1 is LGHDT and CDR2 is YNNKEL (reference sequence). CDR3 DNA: TGTGCCAGCAGCCCCCGGACTAGCGGGAGTCAAGAGACCCAGTACTTC. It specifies CASSPRTSGSQETQYF.

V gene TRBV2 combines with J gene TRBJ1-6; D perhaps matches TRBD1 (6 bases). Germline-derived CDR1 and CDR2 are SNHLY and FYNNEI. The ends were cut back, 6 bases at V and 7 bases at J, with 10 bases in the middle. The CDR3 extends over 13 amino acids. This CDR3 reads CASRGGRNSPLHF. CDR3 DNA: TGTGCCAGCAGAGGGGGGCGAAATTCACCCCTCCACTTT.

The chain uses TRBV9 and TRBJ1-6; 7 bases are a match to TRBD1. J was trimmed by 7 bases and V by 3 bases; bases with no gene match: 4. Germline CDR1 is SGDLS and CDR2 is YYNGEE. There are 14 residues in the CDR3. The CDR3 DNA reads TGTGCCAGCAGCGAGGGACAGCAAAATTCACCCCTCCACTTT. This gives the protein CASSEGQQNSPLHF.

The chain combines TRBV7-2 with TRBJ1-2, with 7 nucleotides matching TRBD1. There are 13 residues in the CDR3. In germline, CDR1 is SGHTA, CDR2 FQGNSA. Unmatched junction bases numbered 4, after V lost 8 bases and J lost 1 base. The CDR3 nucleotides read TGTGCCAGCGGGGACAGCCTTAACTATGGCTACACCTTC. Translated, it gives CASGDSLNYGYTF. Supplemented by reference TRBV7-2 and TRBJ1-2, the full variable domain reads GAGVSQSPSNKVTEKGKDVELRCDPISGHTALYWYRQSLGQGLEFLIYFQGNSAPDKSGLPSDRFSAERTGGSVSTLTIQRTQQEDSAVYLCASGDSLNYGYTFGSGTRLTVV.

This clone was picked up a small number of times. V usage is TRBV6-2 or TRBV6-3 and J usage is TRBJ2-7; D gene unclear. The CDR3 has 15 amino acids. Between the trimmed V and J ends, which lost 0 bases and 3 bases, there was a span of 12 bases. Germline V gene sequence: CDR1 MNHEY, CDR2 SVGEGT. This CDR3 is CASSYSIQDLYEQYF. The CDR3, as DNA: TGTGCCAGCAGTTACTCGATTCAGGACCTCTACGAGCAGTACTTC.

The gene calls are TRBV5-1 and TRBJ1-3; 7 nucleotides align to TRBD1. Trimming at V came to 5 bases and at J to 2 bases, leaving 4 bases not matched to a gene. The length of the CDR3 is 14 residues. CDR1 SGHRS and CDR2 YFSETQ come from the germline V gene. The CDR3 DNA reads TGCGCCAGCAGGCTCCAGGGGGCTGGAAACACCATATATTTT. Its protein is CASRLQGAGNTIYF.

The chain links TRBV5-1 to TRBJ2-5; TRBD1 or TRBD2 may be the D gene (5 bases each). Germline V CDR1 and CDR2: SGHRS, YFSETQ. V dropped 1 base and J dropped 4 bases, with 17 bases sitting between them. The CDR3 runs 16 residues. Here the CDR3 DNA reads TGCGCCAGCAGCTTGTTTCGGGACCGTTCGGGAGAGACCCAGTACTTC. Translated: CASSLFRDRSGETQYF.

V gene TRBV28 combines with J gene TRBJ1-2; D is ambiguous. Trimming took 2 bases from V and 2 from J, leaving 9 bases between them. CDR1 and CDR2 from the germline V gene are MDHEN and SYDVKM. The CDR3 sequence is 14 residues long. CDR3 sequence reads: CASSLDGSNYGYTF. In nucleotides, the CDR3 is TGTGCCAGCAGTTTAGACGGATCCAACTATGGCTACACCTTC.

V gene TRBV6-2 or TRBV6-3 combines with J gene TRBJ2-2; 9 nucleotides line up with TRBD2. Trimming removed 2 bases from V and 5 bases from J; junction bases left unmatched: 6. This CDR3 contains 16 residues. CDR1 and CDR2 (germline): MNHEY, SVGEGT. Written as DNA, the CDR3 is TGTGCCAGCAGTTACGGGGCGGGAGGGCCAACCGGGGAGCTGTTTTTT. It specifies CASSYGAGGPTGELFF.

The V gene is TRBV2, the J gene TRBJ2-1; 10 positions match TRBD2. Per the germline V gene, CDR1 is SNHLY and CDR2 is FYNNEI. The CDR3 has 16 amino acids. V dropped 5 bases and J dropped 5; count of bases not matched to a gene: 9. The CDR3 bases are TGTGCCAGCAGTATGCTAGCGGGGGTTCCCGACAATGAGCAGTTCTTC. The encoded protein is CASSMLAGVPDNEQFF.

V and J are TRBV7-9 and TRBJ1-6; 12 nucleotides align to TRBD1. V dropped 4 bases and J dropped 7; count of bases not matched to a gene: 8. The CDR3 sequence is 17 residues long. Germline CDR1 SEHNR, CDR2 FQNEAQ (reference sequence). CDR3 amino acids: CASSSGDRGPPNSPLHF. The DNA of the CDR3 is TGTGCCAGCAGCTCGGGGGACAGGGGGCCACCCAATTCACCCCTCCACTTT. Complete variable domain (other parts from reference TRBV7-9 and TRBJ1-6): DTGVSQNPRHKITKRGQNVTFRCDPISEHNRLYWYRQTLGQGPEFLTYFQNEAQLEKSRLLSDRFSAERPKGSFSTLEIQRTEQGDSAMYLCASSSGDRGPPNSPLHFGNGTRLTVT.

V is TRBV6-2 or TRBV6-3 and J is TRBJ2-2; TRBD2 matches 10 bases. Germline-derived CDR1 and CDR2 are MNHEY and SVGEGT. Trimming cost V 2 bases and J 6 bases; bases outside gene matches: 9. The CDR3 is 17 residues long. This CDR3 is CASSYLSRLAGPGELFF. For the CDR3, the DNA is TGTGCCAGCAGTTACCTTTCTAGACTAGCGGGCCCCGGGGAGCTGTTTTTT.

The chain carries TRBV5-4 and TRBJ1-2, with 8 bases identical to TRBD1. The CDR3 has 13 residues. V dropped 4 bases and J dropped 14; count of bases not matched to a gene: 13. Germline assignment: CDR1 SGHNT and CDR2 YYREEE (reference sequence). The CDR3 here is CASSQNGQGAGTF. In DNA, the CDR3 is TGTGCCAGCAGCCAAAACGGACAGGGAGCGGGTACCTTC.